The 23 T cell receptor beta chains below were found in one sample sequenced in a study of shared T cell receptors in the human thymus. TCRdb keeps only in-frame clones here, not all; method: immunoSEQ multiplex PCR. The sample carries fewer than 700,000 clones, roughly 90% recorded once. This same sample was also part of a study on human thymus T cells.

Sequenced material: thymocytes. Receptors originate from a boy younger than two with a congenital heart defect.

The genes are TRBV10-1 and TRBJ2-2; D possibly corresponds to TRBD2 (5 bases). Trimming removed 7 bases at V and 1 base at J, with 7 bases between. The CDR3 has 13 amino acids. Germline V gene lookup returns CDR1 WNHNN and CDR2 SYGVQD (reference sequence). CDR3 loop: CASKEGNTGELFF. For the CDR3, the DNA is TGCGCCAGCAAAGAGGGGAACACCGGGGAGCTGTTTTTT.

The chain is built from TRBV4-3 and TRBJ2-3, with unresolved D. The CDR3 extends over 14 amino acids. Trimming took off 0 bases at V and 1 base at J, with 5 bases between the two ends. The germline V gene has CDR1 LGHNA and CDR2 YSLEER. The CDR3 spells CASSQDSGTDTQYF. DNA of the CDR3: TGCGCCAGCAGCCAAGATTCTGGCACAGATACGCAGTATTTT.

CDR3 in amino acids: CSVWSAVNTEAFF. CDR3 nucleotides: TGCAGCGTTTGGTCGGCGGTGAACACTGAAGCTTTCTTT. The chain recombines TRBV29-1 with TRBJ1-1; D ambiguous. CDR1 is SQVTM and CDR2 is ANQGSEA in the germline V gene. Between the trimmed V and J ends, which lost 5 bases and 0 bases, there was a span of 10 bases. This CDR3 comprises 13 residues.

The gene calls are TRBV15 and TRBJ2-4, with a weak D call TRBD1 (6 bases). The germline CDR1 and CDR2 sequences are LNHNV and YYDKDF (reference sequence). Trimming cost V 5 bases and J 6 bases, with 17 bases left between them. This CDR3 comprises 15 residues. For the CDR3, the DNA is TGTGCCACCAGCGCTTTGAGGGTAGGGGGAAACATTCAGTACTTC. Its translation: CATSALRVGGNIQYF.

The rearrangement links TRBV2 to TRBJ2-1; tentatively, D is TRBD2 (5 bases). V was trimmed by 6 bases and J by 14 bases, leaving 20 bases between them. This CDR3 spans 13 amino acids. Germline V gene lookup returns CDR1 SNHLY and CDR2 FYNNEI. The CDR3 region is CASRPDLNSREFF. The CDR3 coding sequence is TGTGCCAGCAGACCCGACTTAAACTCGCGGGAGTTCTTC.

V usage is TRBV28 and J usage is TRBJ2-5; D is undetermined. The DNA end lines up better with TRBJ2-7; the J call may be wrong. The CDR3 spans 14 residues. The germline V gene has CDR1 MDHEN and CDR2 SYDVKM. The CDR3 protein is CASSLRIPSYEQYF. CDR3 sequence (DNA): TGTGCCAGCAGTTTACGCATTCCCTCCTACGAGCAGTACTTC.

Worth noting for this clone: At the DNA level, this CDR3 is encoded by other sequences in the same sample as well. The V call is TRBV27, the J call TRBJ2-7; a possible D gene is TRBD2 (7 bases). The CDR3 has 14 amino acids. Trimming pared 1 base from V and 3 bases from J, leaving 10 bases between. The germline V gene encodes CDR1 MNHEY and CDR2 SMNVEV (reference sequence). In DNA form, the CDR3 reads TGTGCCAGCAGTTTATGGGGGGGCGGCTACGAGCAGTACTTC. It is translated as CASSLWGGGYEQYF.

The chain uses TRBV27 and TRBJ2-3; a possible D gene is TRBD1 (5 bases). CDR3 length: 15 amino acids. Germline assignment: CDR1 MNHEY and CDR2 SMNVEV (reference sequence). The V end lost 4 bases, the J end lost 6 bases, and 17 bases lay between the germline ends. The CDR3 reads CASSSPGLSGDTQYF. CDR3 nucleotides: TGTGCCAGCAGTTCCCCGGGTCTCTCAGGGGATACGCAGTATTTT.

On this clone itself: This specimen includes other DNA sequences encoding the same CDR3. The chain carries TRBV20-1 and TRBJ2-3; D is uncertain. This CDR3 has 11 amino acids. CDR1 and CDR2 (germline): DFQATT, SNEGSKA (reference sequence). The germline V and J ends were trimmed by 1 base and 6 bases, with 5 bases remaining between them. In DNA form, the CDR3 reads TGCAGTGCTAGAGTTCCTGATACGCAGTATTTT. Protein sequence: CSARVPDTQYF.

The gene calls are TRBV5-4 and TRBJ2-7; weak D call: TRBD1 (5 bases). Between the trimmed V and J ends, which lost 0 bases and 1 base, there was a span of 17 bases. Looked up from germline, CDR1 is SGHNT and CDR2 is YYREEE (reference sequence). There are 17 residues in the CDR3. The CDR3, as DNA: TGTGCCAGCAGCTTGGTAGGTCGGACAAAGGCATCCTACGAGCAGTACTTC. Translation: CASSLVGRTKASYEQYF.

The chain is built from TRBV4-3 and TRBJ2-7, with D possibly TRBD2 on 6 matching bases. The V and J ends lost 1 base and 1 base respectively, with 11 bases between them. Germline V gives CDR1 LGHNA, CDR2 YSLEER. The CDR3 is 15 residues long. In nucleotides, the CDR3 is TGCGCCAGCAGCCAAGGACGTGGGACTTCCTACGAGCAGTACTTC. Residues: CASSQGRGTSYEQYF.

This sequence joins TRBV11-1 and TRBJ2-7, with unresolved D. Trimming pared 3 bases from V and 4 bases from J, leaving 16 bases between. The CDR3 spans 15 residues. Germline CDR1 and CDR2: SGHAT and FQDESV (reference sequence). This CDR3 reads CASSFEFTVPYEQYF. DNA of the CDR3: TGTGCCAGCAGCTTTGAGTTCACGGTTCCGTACGAGCAGTACTTC.

V is TRBV27 and J is TRBJ1-4; D is ambiguous. Germline V gives CDR1 MNHEY, CDR2 SMNVEV (reference sequence). The CDR3 loop spans 13 amino acids. Trimming cost V 6 bases and J 8 bases, with 13 bases left between them. This CDR3 is CASSLDGREKLFF. The CDR3, as DNA: TGTGCCAGCAGCCTGGACGGGAGAGAAAAACTGTTTTTT.

V and J are TRBV15 and TRBJ2-1; D is perhaps TRBD2 (5 bases). The CDR3 spans 17 residues. Germline CDR1 is LNHNV and CDR2 is YYDKDF (reference sequence). The germline V and J ends were trimmed by 1 base and 0 bases, with 13 bases remaining between them. The CDR3 DNA is TGTGCCACCAGCAGAGGGGTTGGCGGAGGCTCCTACAATGAGCAGTTCTTC. This codes for CATSRGVGGGSYNEQFF.

V usage is TRBV6-1 and J usage is TRBJ2-7; no reliable D call. This CDR3 is built from 13 residues. Germline-derived CDR1 and CDR2 are MNHNS and SASEGT. Deletions cut 7 bases from V and 3 bases from J, with 13 bases between. CDR3 in DNA: TGTGCCAGCAAAGAGACTTCTATCTACGAGCAGTACTTC. Encoded protein: CASKETSIYEQYF.

This clone was recorded only once. V gene TRBV7-2 combines with J gene TRBJ1-4, with 7 bases identical to TRBD1. The germline gives CDR1 SGHTA, CDR2 FQGNSA. Trimming cost V 7 bases and J 10 bases; bases outside gene matches: 15. The CDR3 length is 15 residues. The CDR3 coding sequence is TGTGCCAGCACCACTACGAAGGGGGCTTCACGAAAACTGTTTTTT. This encodes CASTTTKGASRKLFF.

The chain combines TRBV6-1 with TRBJ1-2; TRBD1 aligns across 9 bases. Germline V gene sequence: CDR1 MNHNS, CDR2 SASEGT. The CDR3 is made up of 18 amino acids. J was trimmed by 4 bases and V by 1 base; bases with no gene match: 13. The CDR3 region has the DNA TGTGCCAGCAGTGAAGTGGGGGGACAGGGATCTGTAGTCTATGGCTACACCTTC. As protein: CASSEVGGQGSVVYGYTF.

The chain uses TRBV6-4 and TRBJ2-1; possible D gene TRBD1, 6 bases. The CDR3 is 13 residues long. The V end was cut by 3 bases, the J end by 9 bases, with 12 bases between. The germline gives CDR1 MRHNA, CDR2 SNTAGT. The CDR3 sequence is CASSDFRGTEQFF. CDR3 bases: TGTGCCAGCAGTGATTTCAGGGGTACTGAGCAGTTCTTC.

The chain recombines TRBV18 with TRBJ2-7; the D gene is possibly TRBD1 (6 bases). Germline V gene data show CDR1 as KGHSH and CDR2 as LQKENI. V lost 2 bases and J lost 2, with 13 bases in between. This CDR3 spans 15 amino acids. CDR3 bases: TGTGCCAGCTCACCAAGGGACATGCGGGCCTACGAGCAGTACTTC. Protein: CASSPRDMRAYEQYF.

CDR3 in amino acids: CASSDRGFSRGYGYTF. In DNA, the CDR3 is TGTGCCAGCAGCGACAGGGGCTTCTCTCGGGGCTATGGCTACACCTTC. The V gene is TRBV7-9, the J gene TRBJ1-2; 8 bases map to TRBD1. This CDR3 is built from 16 residues. Germline-derived CDR1 and CDR2 are SEHNR and FQNEAQ (reference sequence). The junction had 12 bases not matched to a gene; V was cut back by 5 bases and J by 4 bases.

V gene TRBV6-5 combines with J gene TRBJ2-7, with 7 nucleotides matching TRBD1. In germline, CDR1 is MNHEY, CDR2 SVGAGI. The CDR3 is 14 amino acids. J was trimmed by 6 bases and V by 2 bases; bases with no gene match: 7. CDR3 sequence: CASSYLGQVTEQYF. Written as DNA, the CDR3 is TGTGCCAGCAGTTACCTCGGACAGGTCACCGAGCAGTACTTC.

This clone came up once. J is TRBJ2-1 and V is TRBV4-2; TRBD2 matches 10 bases. Germline lookup yields CDR1 LGHNA and CDR2 YNFKEQ. The junction had 9 bases not matched to a gene; V was cut back by 2 bases and J by 8 bases. This CDR3 is built from 16 residues. In nucleotides, the CDR3 is TGTGCCAGCAGCCAAAGCGAGCGGGAGGGCATAGATGAGCAGTTCTTC. Protein: CASSQSEREGIDEQFF.

J is TRBJ2-7 and V is TRBV6-5; D is perhaps TRBD1 (6 bases). Germline CDR1 and CDR2: MNHEY and SVGAGI. Trimming removed 6 bases from V and 1 base from J, with 10 bases in between. This CDR3 is 13 amino acids long. The CDR3 here is CASRPTGSYEQYF. CDR3 DNA sequence: TGTGCCAGCAGACCGACAGGATCCTACGAGCAGTACTTC.